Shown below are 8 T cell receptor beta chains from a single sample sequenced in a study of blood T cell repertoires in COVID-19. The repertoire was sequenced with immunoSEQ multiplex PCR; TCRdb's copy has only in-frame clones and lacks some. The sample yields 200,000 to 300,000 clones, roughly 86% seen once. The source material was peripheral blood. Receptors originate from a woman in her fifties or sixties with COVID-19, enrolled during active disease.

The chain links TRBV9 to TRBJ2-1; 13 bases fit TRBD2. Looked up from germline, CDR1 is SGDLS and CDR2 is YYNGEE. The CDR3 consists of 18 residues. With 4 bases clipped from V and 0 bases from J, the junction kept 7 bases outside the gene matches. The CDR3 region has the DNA TGTGCCAGCAGCCCCGGACTAGCGGGAGCAAGCTCCTACAATGAGCAGTTCTTC. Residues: CASSPGLAGASSYNEQFF.

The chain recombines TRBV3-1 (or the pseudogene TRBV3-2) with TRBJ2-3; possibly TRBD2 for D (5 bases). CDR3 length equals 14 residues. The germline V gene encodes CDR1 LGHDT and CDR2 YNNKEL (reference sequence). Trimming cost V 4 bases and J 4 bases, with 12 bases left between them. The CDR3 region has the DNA TGTGCCAGCAGCCTCCGGACGGGATCAGATACGCAGTATTTT. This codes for CASSLRTGSDTQYF.

CDR3 loop: CASSLTDPYEQYF. As DNA, the CDR3 is TGCGCCAGCAGCTTGACAGATCCTTACGAGCAGTACTTC. The chain employs TRBV5-1 and TRBJ2-7; no clear D gene. V lost 1 base and J 4 bases, leaving 9 bases between the germline ends. CDR1 and CDR2 from the germline V gene are SGHRS and YFSETQ. The CDR3 totals 13 residues.

The DNA of the CDR3 is TGTGCCAGTAGTGAGCGTAGGGAGCTGTTTTTT. It encodes CASSERRELFF. The chain carries TRBV19 and TRBJ2-2; the D is unclear. This CDR3 is 11 amino acids long. The germline gives CDR1 LNHDA, CDR2 SQIVND (reference sequence). V lost 5 bases and J 9 bases, leaving 7 bases between the germline ends.

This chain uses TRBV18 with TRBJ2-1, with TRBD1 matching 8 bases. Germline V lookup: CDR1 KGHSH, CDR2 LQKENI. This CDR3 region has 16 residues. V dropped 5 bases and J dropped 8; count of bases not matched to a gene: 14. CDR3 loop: CASSLYADRARDEQFF. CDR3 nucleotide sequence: TGTGCCAGCTCATTATATGCGGACAGGGCGAGGGATGAGCAGTTCTTC.

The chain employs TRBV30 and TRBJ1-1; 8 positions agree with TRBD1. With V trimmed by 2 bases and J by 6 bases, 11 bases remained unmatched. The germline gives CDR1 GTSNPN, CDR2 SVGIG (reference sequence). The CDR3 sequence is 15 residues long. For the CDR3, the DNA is TGTGCCTGGAGTTCCCTAGCAGGGGGCGTCGCTGAAGCTTTCTTT. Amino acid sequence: CAWSSLAGGVAEAFF.

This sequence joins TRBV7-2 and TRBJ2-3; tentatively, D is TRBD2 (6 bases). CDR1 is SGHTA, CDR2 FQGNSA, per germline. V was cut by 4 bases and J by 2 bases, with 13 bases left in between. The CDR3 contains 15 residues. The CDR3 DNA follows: TGTGCCAGCAGCTCTTCCGGGAGAACCACAGATACGCAGTATTTT. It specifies CASSSSGRTTDTQYF.

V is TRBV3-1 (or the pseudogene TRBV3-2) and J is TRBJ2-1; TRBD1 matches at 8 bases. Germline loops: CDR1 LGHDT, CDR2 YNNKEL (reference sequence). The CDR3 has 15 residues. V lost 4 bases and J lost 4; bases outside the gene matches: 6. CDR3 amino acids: CASSRRTGTYNEQFF. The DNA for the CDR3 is TGTGCCAGCAGCCGTCGGACAGGGACATACAATGAGCAGTTCTTC.